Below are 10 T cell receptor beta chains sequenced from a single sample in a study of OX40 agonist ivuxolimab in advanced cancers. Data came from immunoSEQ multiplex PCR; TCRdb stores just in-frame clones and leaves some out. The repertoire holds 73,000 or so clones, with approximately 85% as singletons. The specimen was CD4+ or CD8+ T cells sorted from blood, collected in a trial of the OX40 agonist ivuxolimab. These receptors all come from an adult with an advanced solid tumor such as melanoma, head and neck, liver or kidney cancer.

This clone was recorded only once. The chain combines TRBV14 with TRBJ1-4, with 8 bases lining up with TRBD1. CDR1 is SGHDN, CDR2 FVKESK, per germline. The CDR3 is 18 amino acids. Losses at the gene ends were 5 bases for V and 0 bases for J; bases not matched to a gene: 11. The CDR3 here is CASSATGASHATNEKLFF. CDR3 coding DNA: TGTGCCAGCAGCGCGACAGGGGCCTCCCATGCAACTAATGAAAAACTGTTTTTT.

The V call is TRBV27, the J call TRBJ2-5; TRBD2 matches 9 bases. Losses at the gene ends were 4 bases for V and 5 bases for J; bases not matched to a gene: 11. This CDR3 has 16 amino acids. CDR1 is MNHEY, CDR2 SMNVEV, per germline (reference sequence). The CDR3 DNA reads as TGTGCCAGCAGTTCTTCTGGCGGGGGGGCGTGGGAGACCCAGTACTTC. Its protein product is CASSSSGGGAWETQYF.

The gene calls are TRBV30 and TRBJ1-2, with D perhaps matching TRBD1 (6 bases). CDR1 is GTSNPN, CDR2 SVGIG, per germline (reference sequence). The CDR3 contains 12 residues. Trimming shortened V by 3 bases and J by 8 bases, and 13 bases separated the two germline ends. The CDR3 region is CAWSTGTLGYTF. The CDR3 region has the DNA TGTGCCTGGAGCACAGGGACGTTAGGCTACACCTTC.

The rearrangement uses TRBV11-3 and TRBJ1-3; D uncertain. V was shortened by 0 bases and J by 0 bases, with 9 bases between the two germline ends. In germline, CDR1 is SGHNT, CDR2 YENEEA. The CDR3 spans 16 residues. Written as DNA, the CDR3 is TGTGCCAGCAGCTTAGAGTTGGGATCCTCTGGAAACACCATATATTTT. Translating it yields CASSLELGSSGNTIYF. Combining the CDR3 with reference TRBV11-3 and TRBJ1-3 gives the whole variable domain EAGVVQSPRYKIIEKKQPVAFWCNPISGHNTLYWYLQNLGQGPELLIRYENEEAVDDSQLPKDRFSAERLKGVDSTLKIQPAELGDSAVYLCASSLELGSSGNTIYFGEGSWLTVV.

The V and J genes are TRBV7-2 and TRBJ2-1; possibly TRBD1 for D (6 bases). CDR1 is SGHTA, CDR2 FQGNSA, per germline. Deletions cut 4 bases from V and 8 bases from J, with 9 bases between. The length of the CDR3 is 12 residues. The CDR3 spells CASSSQGYEQFF. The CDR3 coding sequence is TGTGCCAGCAGCTCACAGGGCTATGAGCAGTTCTTC.

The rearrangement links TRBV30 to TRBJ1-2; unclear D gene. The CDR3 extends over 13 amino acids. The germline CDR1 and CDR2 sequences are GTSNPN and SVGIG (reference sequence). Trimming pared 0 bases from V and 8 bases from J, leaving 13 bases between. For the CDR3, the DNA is TGTGCCTGGAGTGTAGTAGGGCCGACCGGCTACACCTTC. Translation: CAWSVVGPTGYTF.

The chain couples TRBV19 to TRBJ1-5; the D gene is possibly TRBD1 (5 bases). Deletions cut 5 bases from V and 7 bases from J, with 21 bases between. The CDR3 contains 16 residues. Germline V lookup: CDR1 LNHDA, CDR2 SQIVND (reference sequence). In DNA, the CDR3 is TGTGCCAGTAGTCCATTGGGTGGGGCGGGACTACAGCCCCAGCATTTT. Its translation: CASSPLGGAGLQPQHF.

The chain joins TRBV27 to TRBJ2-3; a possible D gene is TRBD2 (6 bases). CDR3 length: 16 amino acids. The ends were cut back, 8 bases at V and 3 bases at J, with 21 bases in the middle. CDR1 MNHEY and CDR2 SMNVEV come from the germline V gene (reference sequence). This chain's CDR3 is CASGPIGGVGTDTQYF. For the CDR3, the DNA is TGTGCCAGCGGCCCCATCGGCGGGGTGGGAACAGATACGCAGTATTTT.

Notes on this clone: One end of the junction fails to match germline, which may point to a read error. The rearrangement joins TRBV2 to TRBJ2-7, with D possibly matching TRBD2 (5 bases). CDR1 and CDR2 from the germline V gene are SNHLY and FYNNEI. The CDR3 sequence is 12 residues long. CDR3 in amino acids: CASREGGYEQYF. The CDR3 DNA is TGTGCCAGCAGAGAAGGAGGCTACGAGCAGTACTTC.

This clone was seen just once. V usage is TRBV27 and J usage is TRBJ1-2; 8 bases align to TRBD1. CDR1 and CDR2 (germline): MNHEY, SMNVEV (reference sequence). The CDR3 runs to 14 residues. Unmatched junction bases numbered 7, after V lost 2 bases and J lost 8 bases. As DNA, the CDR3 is TGTGCCAGCAGTTTAAGTGGACAGGGAGGCGGCTACACCTTC. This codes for CASSLSGQGGGYTF.